This T cell receptor beta chain was retrieved from a study of T cells in Graves' hyperthyroidism and ophthalmopathy. On the study more broadly: Initial diagnosis, before any treatment, was when peripheral blood was collected.

This clonotype was counted at least ten times. The CDR3 is 12 residues long. The V and J ends lost 9 bases and 4 bases respectively, with 10 bases between them. Germline V gene sequence: CDR1 KGHDR, CDR2 SFDVKD. Patients counted as stable if ophthalmopathy did not develop within 18 months. From more than 9.5 ml of fresh peripheral blood, PBMCs were isolated. Researchers took RNA transcripts and amplified the TCR beta CDR3 regions from them. Primed by the HTBI set, a first-round RT-PCR was run on the TCR CDR3. TCRdb recomputed calls from the multiplex PCR reads with MiXCR, one row per CDR3 protein. The sample records some 300,000 distinct CDR3 sequences, approximately 16% being singletons.

The sequencing sample was made of blood. The rearrangement uses TRBV24-1 and TRBJ2-3; D not resolved. The TCR sequence derives from a young man with Graves' hyperthyroidism. The CDR3 sequence is CATGSSSDTQYF. The DNA of the CDR3 is TGTGCCACCGGGTCGAGTTCAGATACGCAGTATTTT.